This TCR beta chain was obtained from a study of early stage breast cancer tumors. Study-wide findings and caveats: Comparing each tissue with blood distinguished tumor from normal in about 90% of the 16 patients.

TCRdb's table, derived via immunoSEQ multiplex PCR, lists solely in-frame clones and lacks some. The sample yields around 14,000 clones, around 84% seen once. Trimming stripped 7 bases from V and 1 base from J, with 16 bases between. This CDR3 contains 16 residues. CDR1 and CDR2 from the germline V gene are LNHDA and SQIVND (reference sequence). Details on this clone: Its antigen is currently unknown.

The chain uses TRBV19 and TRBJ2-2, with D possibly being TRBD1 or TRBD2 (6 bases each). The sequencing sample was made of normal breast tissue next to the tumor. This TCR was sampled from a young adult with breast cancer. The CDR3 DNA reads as TGTGCCAGTACCCTCGGAAAGGGGGGGAACACCGGGGAGCTGTTTTTT. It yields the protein CASTLGKGGNTGELFF.